This TCR beta chain came from a study of T cells in Graves' hyperthyroidism and ophthalmopathy. This clonotype occurred a few times. Amplified TCR beta CDR3 regions came from RNA transcripts. Carried out on the TCR CDR3, a first-round RT-PCR used the HTBI primer set. One entry per CDR3 protein results from TCRdb running MiXCR on the multiplex PCR reads. The sample lists hundreds of thousands of distinct CDR3 sequences, about 15% occurring once. Germline CDR1 reads MGHDK; CDR2 reads SYGVNS. V shed 2 bases, J shed 9 bases, and the junction held 10 bases outside the gene matches. CDR3 length equals 16 residues.

Source material: blood. The rearrangement links TRBV25-1 to TRBJ2-5; TRBD2 matches 12 bases. The origin of this receptor is a woman between 40 and 50 years old with Graves' ophthalmopathy. The CDR3, as DNA: TGTGCCAGCAGTGAAACCCCGACTAGCGGGAGAGGTGCCCAGTACTTC. As protein: CASSETPTSGRGAQYF.